The 13 T cell receptor beta chains below were found in one sample sequenced in a study of cytomegalovirus exposure and HLA in healthy donors. TCRdb's table, derived via immunoSEQ multiplex PCR, lists solely in-frame clones and lacks some. The sample shows 70,000 to 75,000 clones, about 93% of them seen only once. Sequences were obtained from PBMCs. These receptors were obtained from a woman aged 18-35 years in good health and CMV-seropositive.

J is TRBJ2-5 and V is TRBV28, with 12 nucleotides matching TRBD1. V was pared by 11 bases and J by 5 bases, with 15 bases of the junction left unmatched. Germline CDR1 MDHEN, CDR2 SYDVKM. This CDR3 has 16 residues. The CDR3 sequence is CAHCGTGGGSRETQYF. The CDR3 DNA reads as TGTGCCCACTGTGGGACAGGGGGCGGATCGCGGGAGACCCAGTACTTC.

The CDR3 sequence is CASSPNSLDNEQFF. The CDR3 DNA follows: TGTGCCAGCTCACCGAACTCGCTAGACAATGAGCAGTTCTTC. The chain links TRBV18 to TRBJ2-1; D ambiguous. The germline V gene has CDR1 KGHSH and CDR2 LQKENI. V was shortened by 3 bases and J by 5 bases, with 11 bases between the two germline ends. This CDR3 contains 14 residues.

The chain employs TRBV2 and TRBJ2-5, with TRBD2 matching over 10 bases. In germline, CDR1 is SNHLY, CDR2 FYNNEI. The V gene end was trimmed by 5 bases and the J gene end by 5 bases; junction bases not matched to a gene: 8. CDR3 length: 15 residues. CDR3 residues: CASSFLAGVWETQYF. CDR3 coding DNA: TGTGCCAGCAGTTTCCTAGCGGGGGTGTGGGAGACCCAGTACTTC.

This clone appeared once. The genes are TRBV6-5 and TRBJ2-5, with 10 bases matching TRBD1. V shed 6 bases and J 5 bases; nucleotides not matched to a gene: 9. This CDR3 is 15 amino acids long. Germline V lookup: CDR1 MNHEY, CDR2 SVGAGI. The CDR3 here is CASRSGQGQGETQYF. DNA of the CDR3: TGTGCCAGCAGGAGCGGACAGGGACAGGGGGAGACCCAGTACTTC.

The chain carries TRBV9 and TRBJ1-1, with 9 bases matching TRBD1. The germline V gene has CDR1 SGDLS and CDR2 YYNGEE. The CDR3 is made up of 16 amino acids. J lost 6 bases, V lost 4 bases, and 13 bases had no gene match. The CDR3 coding sequence is TGTGCCAGCAGCACCCGGGACAGGGAGGAGGGTTCTGAAGCTTTCTTT. Protein product: CASSTRDREEGSEAFF.

The chain employs TRBV5-4 and TRBJ2-5, with TRBD1 matching 7 bases. The CDR3 loop spans 17 amino acids. Germline CDR1 is SGHNT and CDR2 is YYREEE (reference sequence). With 0 bases clipped from V and 3 bases from J, the junction kept 11 bases outside the gene matches. The CDR3 reads CASSLASYTGAKETQYF. Here the CDR3 DNA reads TGTGCCAGCAGCTTGGCCTCATACACAGGGGCAAAAGAGACCCAGTACTTC.

This clone came up a few times. This CDR3 reads CASSPPSQPQHF. The CDR3 DNA reads as TGTGCCAGCTCACCCCCGAGCCAGCCCCAGCATTTT. The chain uses TRBV18 and TRBJ1-5, with D uncertain. Germline-derived CDR1 and CDR2 are KGHSH and LQKENI. The CDR3 has 12 amino acids. The V end lost 3 bases, the J end lost 7 bases, and 7 bases lay between the germline ends.

The rearrangement links TRBV30 to TRBJ2-7, with 8 bases aligning to TRBD1. The junction had 8 bases not matched to a gene; V was cut back by 5 bases and J by 5 bases. The CDR3 totals 13 residues. The germline V gene encodes CDR1 GTSNPN and CDR2 SVGIG (reference sequence). In DNA form, the CDR3 reads TGTGCCTGGGATGCAGGGGGCAGGAACGAGCAGTACTTC. Translated: CAWDAGGRNEQYF.

The V and J genes are TRBV4-3 and TRBJ2-7; D is possibly TRBD2 (5 bases). Germline V gives CDR1 LGHNA, CDR2 YSLEER. V lost 2 bases and J lost 2, with 16 bases in between. The CDR3 is made up of 16 amino acids. DNA of the CDR3: TGCGCCAGCAGCCAACAGAGCGGTCGGGGTGCCTACGAGCAGTACTTC. Translating gives CASSQQSGRGAYEQYF.

The V call is TRBV5-5, the J call TRBJ1-2; 7 nucleotides agree with TRBD1. With V trimmed by 1 base and J by 6 bases, 15 bases remained unmatched. The germline V gene has CDR1 SGHKS and CDR2 YYEKEE (reference sequence). The length of the CDR3 is 17 residues. CDR3 loop: CASSLSERIGGRDGYTF. CDR3 bases: TGTGCCAGCAGCTTGAGCGAAAGAATAGGGGGCCGGGATGGCTACACCTTC.

This chain uses TRBV29-1 with TRBJ2-2, with a tentative D call TRBD1 (5 bases). Germline V gives CDR1 SQVTM, CDR2 ANQGSEA. V was clipped by 3 bases and J by 5 bases, with 7 bases between them. The CDR3 spans 12 residues. The chain's CDR3 is CSVDKGTGELFF. The CDR3 region has the DNA TGCAGCGTTGACAAGGGGACCGGGGAGCTGTTTTTT.

The chain uses TRBV6-5 and TRBJ1-5; no reliable D call. Germline CDR1 is MNHEY and CDR2 is SVGAGI. This CDR3 region has 14 residues. V dropped 5 bases and J dropped 7 bases, with 15 bases sitting between them. Written as DNA, the CDR3 is TGTGCCAGCAGTGTTAAGCGAGGAGAGCAGCCCCAGCATTTT. Translated, it gives CASSVKRGEQPQHF.

The rearrangement links TRBV27 to TRBJ2-7, with a weak D call TRBD2 (6 bases). Trimming removed 6 bases at V and 2 bases at J, with 14 bases between. The CDR3 totals 14 residues. The germline V gene encodes CDR1 MNHEY and CDR2 SMNVEV (reference sequence). DNA for the CDR3: TGTGCCAGCAGCTCCCGACTAGTGCCCTACGAGCAGTACTTC. This codes for CASSSRLVPYEQYF.